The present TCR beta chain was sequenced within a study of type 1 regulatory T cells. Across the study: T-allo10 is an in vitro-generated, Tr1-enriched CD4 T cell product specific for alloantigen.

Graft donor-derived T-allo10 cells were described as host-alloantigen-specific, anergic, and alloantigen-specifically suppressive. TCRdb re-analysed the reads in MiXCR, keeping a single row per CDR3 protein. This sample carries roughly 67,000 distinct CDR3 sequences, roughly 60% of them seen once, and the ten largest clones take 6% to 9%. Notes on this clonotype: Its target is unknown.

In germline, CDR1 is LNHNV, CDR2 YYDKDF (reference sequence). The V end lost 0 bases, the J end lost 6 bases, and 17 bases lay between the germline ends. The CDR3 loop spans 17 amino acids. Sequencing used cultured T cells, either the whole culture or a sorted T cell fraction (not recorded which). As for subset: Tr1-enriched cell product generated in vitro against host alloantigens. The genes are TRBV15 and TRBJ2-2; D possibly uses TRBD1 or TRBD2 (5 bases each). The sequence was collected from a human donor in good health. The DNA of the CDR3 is TGTGCCACCAGCAGAGATGGTCCGGGACGCATCGCCGGGGAGCTGTTTTTT. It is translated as CATSRDGPGRIAGELFF.